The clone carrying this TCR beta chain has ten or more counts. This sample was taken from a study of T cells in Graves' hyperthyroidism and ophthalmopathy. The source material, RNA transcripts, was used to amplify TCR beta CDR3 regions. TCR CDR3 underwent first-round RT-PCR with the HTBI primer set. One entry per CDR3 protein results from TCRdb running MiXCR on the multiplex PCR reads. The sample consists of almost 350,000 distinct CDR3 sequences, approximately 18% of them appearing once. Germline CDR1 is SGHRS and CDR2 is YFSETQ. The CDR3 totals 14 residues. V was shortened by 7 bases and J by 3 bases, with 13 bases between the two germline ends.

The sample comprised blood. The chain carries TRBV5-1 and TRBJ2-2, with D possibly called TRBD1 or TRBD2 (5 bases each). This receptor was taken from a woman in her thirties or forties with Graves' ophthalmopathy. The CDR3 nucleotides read TGCGCCAGCTGCATGGGACCCTACACCGGGGAGCTGTTTTTT. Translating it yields CASCMGPYTGELFF.